The 20 T cell receptor beta chains below come from one sample, sequenced in a study of blood T cell repertoires in COVID-19. The repertoire was sequenced with immunoSEQ multiplex PCR; TCRdb's copy has only in-frame clones and lacks some. The table has about 180,000 clones, roughly 79% seen once. Sequencing was carried out using peripheral blood. Receptors were obtained from a woman in her 70s with acute or convalescent COVID-19.

This clone has only a few counts. This CDR3 is CASSLGMGHQFSNTEAFF. CDR3 coding DNA: TGTGCCAGCAGCTTAGGAATGGGACACCAGTTCTCCAACACTGAAGCTTTCTTT. The chain joins TRBV7-2 to TRBJ1-1; tentatively, D is TRBD1 (6 bases). The CDR3 is 18 residues long. Trimming removed 1 base at V and 2 bases at J, with 20 bases between. Germline V gives CDR1 SGHTA, CDR2 FQGNSA.

The J gene is TRBJ2-1, the V gene TRBV27; 10 bases are a match to TRBD2. V was pared by 1 base and J by 3 bases, with 6 bases of the junction left unmatched. This CDR3 is built from 17 residues. CDR1 is MNHEY and CDR2 is SMNVEV in the germline V gene (reference sequence). CDR3 residues: CASSLFPTSGFYNEQFF. The DNA of the CDR3 is TGTGCCAGCAGTTTATTCCCGACTAGCGGGTTCTACAATGAGCAGTTCTTC.

This rearrangement joins TRBV5-1 to TRBJ2-7, with TRBD1 identical over 11 bases. This CDR3 has 16 residues. The V gene end was trimmed by 4 bases and the J gene end by 0 bases; junction bases not matched to a gene: 6. In germline, CDR1 is SGHRS, CDR2 YFSETQ. CDR3 residues: CASSPGGTGGSYEQYF. CDR3 DNA: TGCGCCAGCAGCCCGGGGGGGACAGGGGGCTCCTACGAGCAGTACTTC.

The genes are TRBV7-8 and TRBJ2-7; TRBD2 matches 10 bases. V dropped 1 base and J dropped 1; count of bases not matched to a gene: 10. This CDR3 is 18 amino acids long. Per the germline V gene, CDR1 is SGHVS and CDR2 is FQNEAQ. The CDR3 DNA sequence: TGTGCCAGCAGCTTAGTCGTTATAGCGGGAGGAAAATCCTACGAGCAGTACTTC. Amino acids: CASSLVVIAGGKSYEQYF. Supplemented by reference TRBV7-8 and TRBJ2-7, the full variable domain reads GAGVSQSPRYKVAKRGQDVALRCDPISGHVSLFWYQQALGQGPEFLTYFQNEAQLDKSGLPSDRFFAERPEGSVSTLKIQRTQQEDSAVYLCASSLVVIAGGKSYEQYFGPGTRLTVT.

The rearrangement links TRBV5-1 to TRBJ1-1; D is perhaps TRBD1 (5 bases). Germline-derived CDR1 and CDR2 are SGHRS and YFSETQ. V was cut by 3 bases and J by 4 bases, with 10 bases left in between. The CDR3 length is 13 residues. CDR3: CASSSTATTEAFF. The CDR3 nucleotides are TGCGCCAGCAGCTCGACAGCGACCACTGAAGCTTTCTTT.

The V gene is TRBV7-8, the J gene TRBJ1-2; D is perhaps TRBD1 (6 bases). The CDR3 is 14 amino acids. Trimming removed 5 bases at V and 6 bases at J, with 16 bases between. Germline CDR1 SGHVS, CDR2 FQNEAQ. This CDR3 reads CASSRGGGMDGYTF. Written as DNA, the CDR3 is TGTGCCAGCAGCCGAGGGGGGGGTATGGATGGCTACACCTTC.

This chain uses TRBV2 with TRBJ1-2; 8 nucleotides align to TRBD1. The ends lost 9 bases at V and 4 bases at J; junction bases unmatched: 10. There are 14 residues in the CDR3. CDR1 is SNHLY, CDR2 FYNNEI, per germline. The CDR3 nucleotides are TGTGCCAGGGAACCGACAGGGGCCTCCTATGGCTACACCTTC. Its translation is CAREPTGASYGYTF.

CDR3 sequence reads: CASSLVGDRGSQPQHF. The CDR3 region has the DNA TGTGCCAGCAGTTTGGTTGGGGACAGGGGAAGTCAGCCCCAGCATTTT. The chain couples TRBV27 to TRBJ1-5, with 10 positions matching TRBD1. CDR3 length equals 16 residues. The germline V gene encodes CDR1 MNHEY and CDR2 SMNVEV (reference sequence). Germline trimming cut 3 bases from V and 6 bases from J; bases unmatched to any gene: 8.

This clone was seen once. The genes are TRBV28 and TRBJ2-7, with 8 bases matching TRBD1. The ends lost 2 bases at V and 3 bases at J; junction bases unmatched: 6. Germline CDR1 reads MDHEN; CDR2 reads SYDVKM. The CDR3 loop spans 15 amino acids. CDR3 sequence reads: CASSLPGQGHYEQYF. CDR3 nucleotides: TGTGCCAGCAGTTTACCTGGACAGGGTCACTACGAGCAGTACTTC.

The chain employs TRBV19 and TRBJ1-5; D call uncertain. V was shortened by 6 bases and J by 3 bases, with 6 bases between the two germline ends. Germline-derived CDR1 and CDR2 are LNHDA and SQIVND (reference sequence). The CDR3 covers 12 residues. CDR3 protein: CASSSFNQPQHF. CDR3 nucleotide sequence: TGTGCCAGTAGCTCCTTCAATCAGCCCCAGCATTTT.

The chain uses TRBV5-1 and TRBJ1-1; 7 bases are shared with TRBD1. CDR3 length equals 14 residues. V trimming: 2 bases; J trimming: 6 bases; junction bases outside the gene matches: 7. Germline lookup yields CDR1 SGHRS and CDR2 YFSETQ. The CDR3 sequence: CASSLRTGNPEAFF. Here the CDR3 DNA reads TGCGCCAGCAGCTTAAGGACAGGCAATCCTGAAGCTTTCTTT.

The chain links TRBV30 to TRBJ1-6, with D hard to call. Germline V gives CDR1 GTSNPN, CDR2 SVGIG (reference sequence). The ends were cut back, 1 base at V and 10 bases at J, with 8 bases in the middle. This CDR3 is 12 amino acids long. The CDR3 loop is CAWSAGSSPLHF. DNA of the CDR3: TGTGCCTGGAGTGCCGGTAGCTCACCCCTCCACTTT.

V usage is TRBV6-1 and J usage is TRBJ1-3; 7 positions agree with TRBD1. V lost 1 base to trimming and J lost 3 bases; unmatched junction nucleotides: 3. Germline V lookup: CDR1 MNHNS, CDR2 SASEGT. The CDR3 extends over 15 amino acids. CDR3 amino acids: CASSEEGAHGNTIYF. In DNA form, the CDR3 reads TGTGCCAGCAGTGAAGAGGGGGCACATGGAAACACCATATATTTT.

CDR3: CASSPDRVSYEQYF. As DNA, the CDR3 is TGTGCCAGCAGTCCAGACAGGGTCTCCTACGAGCAGTACTTC. The genes are TRBV6-5 and TRBJ2-7, with 7 nucleotides matching TRBD1. This CDR3 has 14 residues. J gave up 0 bases and V 5 bases, and 4 bases lay outside the gene matches. Per the germline V gene, CDR1 is MNHEY and CDR2 is SVGAGI.

V is TRBV10-1 and J is TRBJ2-1; D unclear. This CDR3 spans 11 amino acids. With 0 bases removed from V and 15 bases from J, the gap between germline ends came to 9 bases. Germline values: CDR1 WNHNN, CDR2 SYGVQD (reference sequence). As DNA, the CDR3 is TGCGCCAGCAGTGAGTCGAAACTACTGTTCTTC. It specifies CASSESKLLFF.

V usage is TRBV28 and J usage is TRBJ2-3; D is perhaps TRBD2 (6 bases). Trimming pared 6 bases from V and 9 bases from J, leaving 19 bases between. The CDR3 is 14 amino acids. Per the germline V gene, CDR1 is MDHEN and CDR2 is SYDVKM. The CDR3 spells CASSPPSTSSTQYF. The CDR3, as DNA: TGTGCCAGCAGCCCACCCTCGACTAGTTCCACGCAGTATTTT.

The rearrangement links TRBV2 to TRBJ1-5, with D possibly matching TRBD1 (5 bases). The CDR3 sequence is 14 residues long. Germline V gene lookup returns CDR1 SNHLY and CDR2 FYNNEI. Trimming took 6 bases from V and 4 from J, leaving 13 bases between them. The CDR3 is CASSKEGQNQPQHF. The DNA of the CDR3 is TGTGCCAGCAGCAAGGAGGGGCAAAATCAGCCCCAGCATTTT.

V usage is TRBV7-9 and J usage is TRBJ1-4, with D tentatively TRBD1 (5 bases). The V end was cut by 5 bases, the J end by 2 bases, with 12 bases between. The CDR3 consists of 15 residues. Germline values: CDR1 SEHNR, CDR2 FQNEAQ (reference sequence). The CDR3 protein is CASSLGHRTNEKLFF. CDR3 nucleotides: TGTGCCAGCAGCCTTGGGCACAGGACTAATGAAAAACTGTTTTTT. The full variable domain, with the rest looked up from reference TRBV7-9 and TRBJ1-4, is DTGVSQNPRHKITKRGQNVTFRCDPISEHNRLYWYRQTLGQGPEFLTYFQNEAQLEKSRLLSDRFSAERPKGSFSTLEIQRTEQGDSAMYLCASSLGHRTNEKLFFGSGTQLSVL.

The chain has TRBV7-3 and TRBJ2-5, with TRBD2 matching over 7 bases. The junction had 5 bases not matched to a gene; V was cut back by 2 bases and J by 2 bases. The CDR3 length is 15 residues. In germline, CDR1 is SGHTA, CDR2 FQGTGA. The CDR3 coding sequence is TGTGCCAGCAGCTTACGAGCGGGGCAACAAGAGACCCAGTACTTC. Protein product: CASSLRAGQQETQYF. The full variable domain, in which reference TRBV7-3 and TRBJ2-5 provide the parts outside the CDR3, is GAGVSQTPSNKVTEKGKYVELRCDPISGHTALYWYRQSLGQGPEFLIYFQGTGAADDSGLPNDRFFAVRPEGSVSTLKIQRTERGDSAVYLCASSLRAGQQETQYFGPGTRLLVL.

Written as DNA, the CDR3 is TGTGCCAGCAGAGAGGACATTAACCAAGAGACCCAGTACTTC. Protein: CASREDINQETQYF. The chain combines TRBV2 with TRBJ2-5, with a weak D call TRBD1 (5 bases). The V end lost 6 bases, the J end lost 0 bases, and 11 bases lay between the germline ends. The CDR3 extends over 14 amino acids. CDR1 is SNHLY and CDR2 is FYNNEI in the germline V gene.